This T cell receptor (beta chain) was captured by sequencing in a study of T cell repertoires in aging, cancer and after chemotherapy. Amplification of TCR beta used genomic DNA extracted from peripheral blood. TRB rearrangements spanning V, D and J were amplified using mixed TRB-A/B primers. A single record per CDR3 protein comes from TCRdb applying MiXCR to the multiplex PCR reads. Of around 1,200 distinct CDR3 sequences in the sample, about 30% are singletons; the top ten hold around 37%. V lost 5 bases to trimming and J lost 5 bases, with 23 bases between them. Germline values: CDR1 LNHDA, CDR2 SQIVND (reference sequence). The CDR3 spans 17 residues.

The specimen was blood. This clonotype originated in a human donor with a solid tumor. The J gene is TRBJ2-3, the V gene TRBV19; D may be TRBD1 (6 bases). The CDR3 here is CASSYYRVRARGDTQYF. CDR3 DNA sequence: TGTGCCAGTAGTTACTACAGGGTGCGGGCCCGGGGAGATACGCAGTATTTT. Together with reference TRBV19 and TRBJ2-3, the CDR3 gives the full variable domain: DGGITQSPKYLFRKEGQNVTLSCEQNLNHDAMYWYRQDPGQGLRLIYYSQIVNDFQKGDIAEGYSVSREKKESFPLTVTSAQKNPTAFYLCASSYYRVRARGDTQYFGPGTRLTVL.